This T cell receptor (beta chain) was obtained from a study of CD8 T cells in ankylosing spondylitis. General study results and limits: In reactive arthritis synovial fluid and blood, some motif variants had been reported before. Disease-associated clones were CD8+ and fairly uncommon in peripheral blood.

Comment on this clonotype: Its antigen is not identified.

Quantitative 5'-RACE with molecular barcodes was used to make the TCR beta libraries. TCRdb re-called the 5' RACE reads with MiXCR, one entry per CDR3 protein. Of some 200,000 distinct CDR3 sequences listed, around 13% are singletons. This CDR3 has 12 residues. Trimming at V came to 6 bases and at J to 4 bases, leaving 4 bases not matched to a gene. The germline V gene encodes CDR1 DFQATT and CDR2 SNEGSKA (reference sequence). The rearrangement uses TRBV20-1 and TRBJ2-7, with 9 bases matching TRBD1. What was sequenced was blood, either unsorted or a sorted T cell fraction (not recorded which). This sequence was found in a male donor with ankylosing spondylitis or in good health (not recorded which). This CDR3 reads CSAWDREYEQYF. In nucleotides, the CDR3 is TGCAGTGCCTGGGACAGGGAGTACGAGCAGTACTTC.